This record concerns one T cell receptor (beta chain) sequence. The antigen is undetermined. The CDR3 covers 14 residues. V dropped 5 bases and J dropped 0 bases, with 12 bases sitting between them. CDR1 and CDR2 from the germline V gene are SGHRS and YFSETQ. The sample comes from a study of T cell responses to AZD1222 COVID-19 vaccine. The study, taken as a whole, reports: Vaccine-associated CD4 TCRs ranged over spike, dominating at 160-218 and 743-854. A rise in Spike-specific TCR breadth and depth followed two AZD1222 doses. Clonal diversity was possibly underestimated; the donors were predominantly white British and more often female.

Repertoires were generated with immunoSEQ multiplex PCR, while TCRdb's copy carries only in-frame clones and drops some. The table includes around 150,000 clones, around 90% detected once. This material consisted of peripheral blood, taken 28 days after the second AZD1222 dose. The receptor was derived from an adult who received the AZD1222 COVID-19 vaccine. The rearrangement links TRBV5-1 to TRBJ2-7, with D possibly being TRBD1 or TRBD2 (5 bases each). CDR3 residues: CASRTGTGSYEQYF. CDR3 DNA sequence: TGCGCCAGCAGAACCGGGACGGGCTCCTACGAGCAGTACTTC.